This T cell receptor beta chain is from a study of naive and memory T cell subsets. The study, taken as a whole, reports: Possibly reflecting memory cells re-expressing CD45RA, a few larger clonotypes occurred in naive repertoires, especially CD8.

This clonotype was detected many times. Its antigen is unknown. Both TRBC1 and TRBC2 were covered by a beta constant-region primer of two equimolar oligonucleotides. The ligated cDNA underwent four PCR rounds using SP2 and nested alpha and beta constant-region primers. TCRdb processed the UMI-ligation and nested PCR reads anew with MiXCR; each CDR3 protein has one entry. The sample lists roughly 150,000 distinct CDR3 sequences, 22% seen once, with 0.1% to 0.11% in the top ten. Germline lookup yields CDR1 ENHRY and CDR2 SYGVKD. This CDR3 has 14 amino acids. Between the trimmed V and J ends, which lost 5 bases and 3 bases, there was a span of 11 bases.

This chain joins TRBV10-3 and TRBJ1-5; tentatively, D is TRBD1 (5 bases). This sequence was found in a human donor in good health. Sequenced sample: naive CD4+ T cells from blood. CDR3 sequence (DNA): TGTGCCATCAGTCCAGGGTTAACCAATCAGCCCCAGCATTTT. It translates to CAISPGLTNQPQHF.